This entry lists 5 T cell receptor beta chains sequenced from one sample in a study of OX40 agonist ivuxolimab in advanced cancers. TCRdb keeps only in-frame clones here, not all; method: immunoSEQ multiplex PCR. The profile shows under 80,000 clones, approximately 78% of them singletons. This specimen consisted of CD4+ or CD8+ T cells sorted from blood, obtained in a trial of the OX40 agonist ivuxolimab. These receptors were obtained from an adult with an advanced solid tumor such as melanoma, head and neck, liver or kidney cancer.

This clone was observed once. The V gene is TRBV5-1, the J gene TRBJ2-4, with TRBD1 matching 9 bases. Per the germline V gene, CDR1 is SGHRS and CDR2 is YFSETQ. This CDR3 has 17 residues. V gave up 2 bases and J gave up 5 bases; unmatched junction bases: 11. Here the CDR3 DNA reads TGCGCCAGCAGCTTAGCCCCGGTACAGGGGGCCCAAAACATTCAGTACTTC. Encoded protein: CASSLAPVQGAQNIQYF.

The V gene is TRBV29-1, the J gene TRBJ1-4; maybe TRBD1 (6 bases). The CDR3 extends over 14 amino acids. With 7 bases removed from V and 3 bases from J, the gap between germline ends came to 15 bases. CDR1 is SQVTM and CDR2 is ANQGSEA in the germline V gene. The CDR3 DNA is TGCAGCGCCGAATCGGGGGCAGCTAATGAAAAACTGTTTTTT. It is translated as CSAESGAANEKLFF.

The chain uses TRBV28 and TRBJ1-2; a weak D match, TRBD1 (5 bases). The ends were cut back, 8 bases at V and 0 bases at J, with 10 bases in the middle. CDR3 length equals 13 residues. Per the germline V gene, CDR1 is MDHEN and CDR2 is SYDVKM. The CDR3 sequence: CASGGGANYGYTF. The CDR3 DNA follows: TGTGCCAGCGGGGGGGGAGCTAACTATGGCTACACCTTC.

This chain connects TRBV7-8 to TRBJ2-1; 9 bases are shared with TRBD2. The CDR3 consists of 19 residues. Losses at the gene ends were 0 bases for V and 2 bases for J; bases not matched to a gene: 11. Per the germline V gene, CDR1 is SGHVS and CDR2 is FQNEAQ. CDR3 DNA: TGTGCCAGCAGCTTAGCTTCTAGCGGGATCATGAACCCCTACAATGAGCAGTTCTTC. It encodes CASSLASSGIMNPYNEQFF.

The DNA for the CDR3 is TGTGCCAGCACCACTCCAGGGATTTCTGGCTACACCTTC. Amino acid sequence: CASTTPGISGYTF. V gene TRBV28 combines with J gene TRBJ1-2, with D possibly being TRBD1 (5 bases). Germline V gene data show CDR1 as MDHEN and CDR2 as SYDVKM. V gave up 7 bases and J gave up 7 bases, with 16 bases separating them. There are 13 residues in the CDR3.